Given below is one T cell receptor (beta chain) in context. No cognate antigen has been identified for it. Base quality data are lacking; no much larger clone is found one base away. The data derive from a study of CD8 T cells in Susac syndrome (dated by TCRdb to between 2017 and 2020). About the study as a whole: Among the sequenced Susac syndrome patients, about 6 had clinically active disease and about eight were in clinical remission. At the time of blood withdrawal, Susac syndrome patients were either therapy-naive, taking corticosteroids (with some also receiving IVIg), or on IVIg alone. Repertoire sequencing was used to test whether CD8+ T cell activation and differentiation in Susac syndrome was antigen driven. Clonality of the CD8+ T cell repertoire was compared between roughly 13 healthy donors, approximately 14 Susac syndrome patients and roughly 15 multiple sclerosis patients. Study-wide findings and limitations: Looking at Susac-specific public clones, the researchers identified 15 to 20 in the total CD8+ repertoire and five or six in the CD8+ TEMRA repertoire. Susac syndrome CD8+ repertoires showed clonal expansion, highest in CD8+ TEMRA cells and greater in clinically active than remitting patients. The study acknowledged that relatively few individuals were included in the TCR sequencing and HLA analysis.

Peripheral blood CD8+ and CD4+ T cells from healthy donors, Susac syndrome patients and multiple sclerosis patients were profiled using high-throughput TCR beta sequencing. The Susac syndrome patients fulfilled recently defined diagnostic criteria for either definite or probable disease. Bulk CD8+ and CD4+ T cells were purified by magnetic negative isolation, while CD8+ TEMRA cells were enriched using FACS. Blood was drawn into EDTA tubes, processed within 24 hours, and PBMCs were isolated by density gradient centrifugation. PBMCs intended for TCR sequencing were frozen in liquid nitrogen and were later thawed in a 37 degrees C water bath. Purity of sorted or isolated CD4+, CD8+ and CD8+ TEMRA cells was at least 90%. RNA was extracted using the RNeasy kit, and about 0.45 to 1 microgram was reverse transcribed with random hexamers. The immunoSEQ multiplex PCR assay, which covers 54 Vbeta and 13 Jbeta segments, was used to amplify TCR beta CDR3 regions. Bias from PCR amplification was corrected by using a synthetic template baseline for primer optimization and for computational correction. The study's processing was this. Reads were annotated to V, D and J genes according to IMGT and were analyzed with immunoSEQ Analyzer, with only productive sequences retained. To calculate clonality, Shannon entropy was normalized by log2 of the number of productive unique sequences and then subtracted from one. Public and private clones were assessed among the 100 most prevalent clones of each patient and control. A clone was defined as Susac-specific if it was absent from the healthy and MS cohorts, from about 1,100 published viral clones and from other ImmuneACCESS disease sequences. The public reads were quality trimmed at Q25 with fastp and then assembled into clones with MiXCR by TCRdb, keeping productive beta chains. Rows merge per CDR3 protein into single entries with the most common DNA and genes. The V and J calls come from TCRdb's annotation, not from the publication. The sample yields under 110,000 distinct CDR3 sequences; approximately 93% were counted once. The ten largest clonotypes hold over 0.35% of the sample.

From the cysteine up to the phenylalanine, the CDR3 has a length of 12 residues. Only the CDR3 part of the read is kept: 36 bases, read in frame from the first base. V gives up 1 base and J gives up 2 bases, and the segment between their germline ends measures 2 bases. Based on the germline V gene (reference sequence), the CDR1 and CDR2 sequences are DFQATT and SNEGSKA. This TCR came from a human donor with Susac syndrome. The sequencing input was CD8+ T cells from PBMCs. The rearranged chain carries TRBV20-1 and TRBJ2-2; no confident D gene assignment can be made. The nucleotide sequence is TGCAGTGCTAGAGCAAACACCGGGGAGCTGTTTTTT. This yields the protein CSARANTGELFF.